Each of the 27 T cell receptor beta chains below was sequenced from the same sample in a study of blood T cell repertoires in COVID-19. Only in-frame clones appear in the TCRdb table, and some are missing; sequencing was by immunoSEQ multiplex PCR. The sample holds 150,000 to 200,000 clones, roughly nine tenths seen once. Sequencing was performed on PBMCs or T cells enriched from blood (not recorded which). The receptors were gathered from a human donor with acute COVID-19. The donor label of this sample is uncertain.

The CDR3 spells CASSPRGGSQPQHF. In nucleotides, the CDR3 is TGTGCCAGCAGCCCCCGGGGGGGGAGCCAGCCCCAGCATTTT. This chain uses TRBV7-2 with TRBJ1-5, with a weak D call TRBD1 (5 bases). The V end lost 5 bases, the J end lost 7 bases, and 15 bases lay between the germline ends. Germline V gene lookup returns CDR1 SGHTA and CDR2 FQGNSA. The CDR3 extends over 14 amino acids.

The rearrangement uses TRBV19 and TRBJ2-7, with 7 positions matching TRBD1. After removal of 7 bases from V and 2 bases from J, the junction contained 5 bases not matched to a gene. Germline V CDR1 and CDR2: LNHDA, SQIVND (reference sequence). The CDR3 has 13 amino acids. CDR3 nucleotide sequence: TGTGCCAGTAATCAGGGGGTAACCTACGAGCAGTACTTC. This translates into CASNQGVTYEQYF.

V gene TRBV4-1 combines with J gene TRBJ2-3; 8 nucleotides match TRBD2. Germline CDR1 MGHRA, CDR2 YSYEKL. The CDR3 is 17 residues long. The trim removed 1 base at V and 5 bases at J, leaving 11 bases unmatched. This CDR3 reads CASSQGRGGGRLDTQYF. CDR3 in DNA: TGCGCCAGCAGCCAAGGAAGGGGCGGGGGGCGTTTAGATACGCAGTATTTT.

On this clone itself: A junction boundary mismatches the germline segment, possibly from a read error. The rearrangement uses TRBV24-1 and TRBJ1-2, with D possibly being TRBD1 (6 bases). CDR1 and CDR2 (germline): KGHDR, SFDVKD. The CDR3 spans 13 residues. Written as DNA, the CDR3 is TGTGCCACCAATGATTTAGAGGGGGAAGGCTACACCTTC. Translation gives CATNDLEGEGYTF.

The chain combines TRBV5-4 with TRBJ1-1; 10 bases agree with TRBD1. This CDR3 comprises 15 residues. V lost 6 bases, J lost 1 base, and 6 bases stayed unmatched. Germline CDR1 and CDR2: SGHNT and YYREEE (reference sequence). Written as DNA, the CDR3 is TGTGCCAGCAACCCCCGGGACAGGGGGAACACTGAAGCTTTCTTT. Translated, it gives CASNPRDRGNTEAFF.

The chain joins TRBV2 to TRBJ1-3, with a possible D match to TRBD1 (5 bases). V was cut by 6 bases and J by 0 bases, with 15 bases left in between. The CDR3 contains 16 residues. Germline V CDR1 and CDR2: SNHLY, FYNNEI. The CDR3 nucleotides read TGTGCCAGCAGGGACGTCAGGGATTACTCTGGAAACACCATATATTTT. Its protein is CASRDVRDYSGNTIYF. Together with reference TRBV2 and TRBJ1-3, the CDR3 gives the full variable domain: EPEVTQTPSHQVTQMGQEVILRCVPISNHLYFYWYRQILGQKVEFLVSFYNNEISEKSEIFDDQFSVERPDGSNFTLKIRSTKLEDSAMYFCASRDVRDYSGNTIYFGEGSWLTVV.

The chain joins TRBV5-4 to TRBJ2-7, with D uncertain. Germline-derived CDR1 and CDR2 are SGHNT and YYREEE (reference sequence). V was trimmed by 4 bases and J by 5 bases, leaving 16 bases between them. The CDR3 has 14 amino acids. CDR3 nucleotide sequence: TGTGCCAGCAGCCTCGGGTTTTCCCAAAACGAGCAGTACTTC. This encodes CASSLGFSQNEQYF.

The genes are TRBV10-3 and TRBJ2-2; D is perhaps TRBD2 (6 bases). V was cut by 8 bases and J by 3 bases, with 16 bases left in between. CDR3 length equals 15 residues. In germline, CDR1 is ENHRY, CDR2 SYGVKD. The CDR3 sequence is CAIRREGMDTGELFF. In DNA, the CDR3 is TGTGCCATCCGGAGGGAAGGAATGGACACCGGGGAGCTGTTTTTT.

Here the CDR3 DNA reads TGTGCCAGCAGCCAGGGGACAGCAGGACCCAGCGGCAAAAAGTTGTTTTTT. Its protein is CASSQGTAGPSGKKLFF. The chain has TRBV3-1 (or the pseudogene TRBV3-2) and TRBJ1-4; 7 bases are a match to TRBD1. The CDR3 extends over 17 amino acids. J lost 15 bases, V lost 3 bases, and 22 bases had no gene match. Germline CDR1 and CDR2: LGHDT and YNNKEL (reference sequence).

The sample holds one count of this clone. The genes are TRBV4-1 and TRBJ2-3; possible D gene TRBD2, 5 bases. The CDR3 sequence is 15 residues long. Germline assignment: CDR1 MGHRA and CDR2 YSYEKL. V was shortened by 0 bases and J by 1 base, with 8 bases between the two germline ends. CDR3 protein: CASSQERRGTDTQYF. The CDR3 DNA is TGCGCCAGCAGCCAAGAGCGGCGGGGCACAGATACGCAGTATTTT.

The J gene is TRBJ2-2, the V gene TRBV5-1; D gene uncertain. There are 14 residues in the CDR3. The germline gives CDR1 SGHRS, CDR2 YFSETQ. V gave up 0 bases and J gave up 2 bases, with 5 bases separating them. The CDR3 here is CASSLVGNTGELFF. The CDR3, as DNA: TGCGCCAGCAGCTTGGTCGGTAACACCGGGGAGCTGTTTTTT.

A single count supports this clone. V and J are TRBV5-1 and TRBJ2-1, with D hard to call. The CDR3 sequence is 16 residues long. V lost 0 bases, J lost 0 bases, and 10 bases lay in between. The germline V gene encodes CDR1 SGHRS and CDR2 YFSETQ. In DNA, the CDR3 is TGCGCCAGCAGCTTGGGCGGCTTGAGCTCCTACAATGAGCAGTTCTTC. Amino acid sequence: CASSLGGLSSYNEQFF.

V is TRBV6-5 and J is TRBJ1-3, with D possibly matching TRBD1 (5 bases). The CDR3 sequence is 16 residues long. Germline CDR1 MNHEY, CDR2 SVGAGI. Trimming removed 4 bases at V and 0 bases at J, with 13 bases between. This chain's CDR3 is CASSFSQATSGNTIYF. The CDR3 DNA follows: TGTGCCAGCAGTTTCTCACAGGCGACCTCTGGAAACACCATATATTTT.

The chain recombines TRBV30 with TRBJ1-2, with TRBD1 matching 8 bases. V was clipped by 5 bases and J by 0 bases; unmatched bases: 5. There are 14 residues in the CDR3. Germline values: CDR1 GTSNPN, CDR2 SVGIG (reference sequence). The CDR3 here is CAWDRGNPNYGYTF. CDR3 nucleotide sequence: TGTGCCTGGGACAGGGGAAATCCTAACTATGGCTACACCTTC.

The chain combines TRBV4-1 with TRBJ1-6; D is undetermined. There are 17 residues in the CDR3. V gave up 1 base and J gave up 0 bases, with 10 bases separating them. Germline V gene data show CDR1 as MGHRA and CDR2 as YSYEKL. CDR3: CASSQGLTSSYNSPLHF. The CDR3 coding sequence is TGCGCCAGCAGCCAAGGACTCACGAGCTCCTATAATTCACCCCTCCACTTT.

This chain joins TRBV15 and TRBJ2-5; D remains unclear. V was cut by 0 bases and J by 2 bases, with 7 bases left in between. Germline V gene data show CDR1 as LNHNV and CDR2 as YYDKDF (reference sequence). The length of the CDR3 is 14 residues. CDR3 DNA sequence: TGTGCCACCAGCAGAGATCCCCGGCAAGAGACCCAGTACTTC. Translation: CATSRDPRQETQYF. The variable domain in full, completed from reference TRBV15 and TRBJ2-5, reads DAMVIQNPRYQVTQFGKPVTLSCSQTLNHNVMYWYQQKSSQAPKLLFHYYDKDFNNEADTPDNFQSRRPNTSFCFLDIRSPGLGDTAMYLCATSRDPRQETQYFGPGTRLLVL.

The rearrangement uses TRBV27 and TRBJ1-5; D gene ambiguous. The germline V and J ends were trimmed by 3 bases and 5 bases, with 8 bases remaining between them. Germline values: CDR1 MNHEY, CDR2 SMNVEV (reference sequence). The CDR3 loop spans 13 amino acids. CDR3 DNA sequence: TGTGCCAGCAGTTTTGGCGGGGATCAGCCCCAGCATTTT. Amino acid sequence: CASSFGGDQPQHF.

This chain connects TRBV6-5 to TRBJ1-1; D may be TRBD1 (5 bases). The CDR3 spans 14 residues. Germline V gives CDR1 MNHEY, CDR2 SVGAGI. Trimming stripped 4 bases from V and 6 bases from J, with 15 bases between. The CDR3 DNA reads as TGTGCCAGCAGTTCCGGGCAGGGTCCCTCTGAAGCTTTCTTT. This gives the protein CASSSGQGPSEAFF.

About this clone itself: At the DNA level, this CDR3 is encoded by other sequences in the same sample as well. The chain has TRBV19 and TRBJ1-2; D is possibly TRBD1 (6 bases). The V gene's germline CDR1 is LNHDA and CDR2 SQIVND (reference sequence). This CDR3 is 13 amino acids long. Trimming pared 3 bases from V and 7 bases from J, leaving 12 bases between. The CDR3 loop is CASSMGQGIGYTF. CDR3 nucleotides: TGTGCCAGTAGTATGGGGCAGGGGATTGGCTACACCTTC.

V usage is TRBV2 and J usage is TRBJ2-4; 7 bases agree with TRBD1. Germline lookup yields CDR1 SNHLY and CDR2 FYNNEI. With 2 bases clipped from V and 2 bases from J, the junction kept 6 bases outside the gene matches. The CDR3 has 16 residues. In DNA form, the CDR3 reads TGTGCCAGCAGTGAATTAGGGGGCGCCACCAAAAACATTCAGTACTTC. As protein: CASSELGGATKNIQYF.

V and J are TRBV3-1 (or the pseudogene TRBV3-2) and TRBJ2-3; D is undetermined. This CDR3 contains 13 residues. The germline CDR1 and CDR2 sequences are LGHDT and YNNKEL (reference sequence). V gave up 0 bases and J gave up 7 bases, with 8 bases separating them. The CDR3 region is CASSQEPRYTQYF. CDR3 bases: TGTGCCAGCAGCCAAGAGCCGAGGTATACGCAGTATTTT.

This chain connects TRBV30 to TRBJ1-2, with D possibly matching TRBD1 (5 bases). Per the germline V gene, CDR1 is GTSNPN and CDR2 is SVGIG (reference sequence). The CDR3 is made up of 14 amino acids. V lost 0 bases and J 2 bases, leaving 10 bases between the germline ends. CDR3 residues: CAWSVGLRNYGYTF. The CDR3 nucleotides are TGTGCCTGGAGTGTGGGGCTGAGGAACTATGGCTACACCTTC.

V is TRBV2 and J is TRBJ2-5; 8 bases align to TRBD2. V lost 7 bases and J lost 2; bases outside the gene matches: 9. This CDR3 is 15 amino acids long. Germline assignment: CDR1 SNHLY and CDR2 FYNNEI. The CDR3 spells CASTMDSGVQETQYF. DNA for the CDR3: TGTGCCAGCACCATGGATAGCGGGGTACAAGAGACCCAGTACTTC.

The rearrangement links TRBV7-2 to TRBJ2-7, with TRBD2 matching 9 bases. The CDR3 has 15 residues. From germline, CDR1 is SGHTA and CDR2 FQGNSA. V dropped 1 base and J dropped 0; count of bases not matched to a gene: 1. Here the CDR3 DNA reads TGTGCCAGCAGCTTAGGGCGGGGGGGCTCCTACGAGCAGTACTTC. It codes for CASSLGRGGSYEQYF.

The chain uses TRBV7-9 and TRBJ2-1; 8 bases agree with TRBD2. Germline V gene sequence: CDR1 SEHNR, CDR2 FQNEAQ (reference sequence). The junction had 3 bases not matched to a gene; V was cut back by 7 bases and J by 7 bases. CDR3 size: 12 residues. The CDR3 here is CASNSGGNEQFF. In DNA form, the CDR3 reads TGTGCCAGCAACTCGGGGGGGAATGAGCAGTTCTTC.

This clone has just a few counts. The chain couples TRBV6-1 to TRBJ2-7; TRBD1 matches at 7 bases. Germline assignment: CDR1 MNHNS and CDR2 SASEGT. Trimming took 3 bases from V and 3 from J; bases not matched to a gene: 5. CDR3 length: 14 amino acids. CDR3 nucleotides: TGTGCCAGCAGTGACCCCGGGACAGTCTACGAGCAGTACTTC. The encoded protein is CASSDPGTVYEQYF.

This clone has a single count. The V gene is TRBV30, the J gene TRBJ1-3; D remains unclear. V lost 2 bases, J lost 8 bases, and 13 bases lay in between. Germline CDR1 is GTSNPN and CDR2 is SVGIG (reference sequence). The length of the CDR3 is 13 residues. The CDR3 reads CAWSSVPLHTIYF. The CDR3, as DNA: TGTGCCTGGAGTTCGGTCCCGTTGCACACCATATATTTT.